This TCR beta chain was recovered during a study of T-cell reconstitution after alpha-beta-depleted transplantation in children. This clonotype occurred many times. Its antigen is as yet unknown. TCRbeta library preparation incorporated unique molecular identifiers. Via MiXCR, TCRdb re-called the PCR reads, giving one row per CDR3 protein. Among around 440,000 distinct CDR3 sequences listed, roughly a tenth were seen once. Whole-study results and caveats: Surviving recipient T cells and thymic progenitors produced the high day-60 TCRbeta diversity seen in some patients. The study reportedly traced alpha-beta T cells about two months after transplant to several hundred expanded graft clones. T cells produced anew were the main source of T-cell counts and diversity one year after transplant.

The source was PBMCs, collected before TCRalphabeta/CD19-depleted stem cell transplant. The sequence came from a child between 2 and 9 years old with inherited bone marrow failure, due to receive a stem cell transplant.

The CDR3 DNA is TGTGCCAGCAGTTTAACCCTAGCGGGAGTTAACGAGCAGTACTTC. Its translation: CASSLTLAGVNEQYF. V is TRBV28 and J is TRBJ2-7, with TRBD2 identical over 10 bases. Germline V gene lookup returns CDR1 MDHEN and CDR2 SYDVKM. After removal of 2 bases from V and 5 bases from J, the junction contained 6 bases not matched to a gene. The CDR3 runs 15 residues.